This TCR beta chain was observed in a study of tumor and adjacent non-tumor tissue in lung cancer. Study overall: Patients were aged about 31 to 76, approximately 11 men and about five women, stage I to III. Overall study results and limits: Significantly higher TCR diversity was found in tumor than normal lung.

A modified ARM-PCR protocol with three rounds of nested PCR amplified TCRbeta. TCRdb reanalysed the multiplex PCR reads using MiXCR and keeps one entry per CDR3 protein. The profile shows fewer than 150,000 distinct CDR3 sequences, about 71% of them singletons. RNA was extracted from bulk tissue without any cell sorting. Remarks on this clonotype: Its antigen is unidentified.

CDR3 size: 12 residues. CDR1 is DFQATT, CDR2 SNEGSKA, per germline (reference sequence). Trimming took 7 bases from V and 7 from J, leaving 16 bases between them. This TCR came from a man in his 60s with small cell lung cancer. Sequencing was done on a sample of lung tumor tissue. The rearrangement uses TRBV20-1 and TRBJ2-5, with a tentative D call TRBD2 (5 bases). The CDR3 sequence is CSVTRDRGTQYF. The CDR3 region has the DNA TGCAGTGTTACTAGAGATAGAGGGACCCAGTACTTC.